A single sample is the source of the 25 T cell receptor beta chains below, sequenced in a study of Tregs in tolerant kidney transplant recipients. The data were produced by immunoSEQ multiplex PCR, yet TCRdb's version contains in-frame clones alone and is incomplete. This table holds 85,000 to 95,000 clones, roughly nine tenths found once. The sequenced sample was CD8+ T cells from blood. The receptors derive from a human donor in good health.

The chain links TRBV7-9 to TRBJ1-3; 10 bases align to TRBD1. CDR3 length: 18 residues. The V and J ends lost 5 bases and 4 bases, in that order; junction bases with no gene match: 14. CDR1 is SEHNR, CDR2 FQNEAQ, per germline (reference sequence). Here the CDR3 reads CASSPTGTGVGSGNTIYF. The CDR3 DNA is TGTGCCAGCAGCCCGACCGGGACAGGGGTTGGTTCGGGAAACACCATATATTTT.

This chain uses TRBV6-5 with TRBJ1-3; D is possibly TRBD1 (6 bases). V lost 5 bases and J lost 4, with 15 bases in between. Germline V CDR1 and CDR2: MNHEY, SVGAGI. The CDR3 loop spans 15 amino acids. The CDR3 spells CASSNLGGYGNTIYF. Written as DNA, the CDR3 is TGTGCCAGCAGTAACCTGGGGGGCTACGGAAACACCATATATTTT.

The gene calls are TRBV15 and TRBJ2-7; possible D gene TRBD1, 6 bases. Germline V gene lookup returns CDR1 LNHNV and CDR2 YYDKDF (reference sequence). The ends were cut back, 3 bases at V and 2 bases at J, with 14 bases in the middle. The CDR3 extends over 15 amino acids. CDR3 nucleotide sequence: TGTGCCACCAGCAGGTTCGCAGGGGCGACCTACGAGCAGTACTTC. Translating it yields CATSRFAGATYEQYF.

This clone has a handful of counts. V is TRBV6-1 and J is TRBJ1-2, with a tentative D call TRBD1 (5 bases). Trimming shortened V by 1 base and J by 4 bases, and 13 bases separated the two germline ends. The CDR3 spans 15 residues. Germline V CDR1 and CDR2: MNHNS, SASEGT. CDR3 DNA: TGTGCCAGCAGTGAAGAAGGAGGCGGGGGCTATGGCTACACCTTC. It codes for CASSEEGGGGYGYTF.

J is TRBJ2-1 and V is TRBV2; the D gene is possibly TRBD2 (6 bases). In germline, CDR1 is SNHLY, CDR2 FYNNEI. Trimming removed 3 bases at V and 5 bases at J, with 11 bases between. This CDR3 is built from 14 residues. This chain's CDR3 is CASSDGGPNNEQFF. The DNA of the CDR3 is TGTGCCAGCAGTGACGGAGGGCCCAACAATGAGCAGTTCTTC.

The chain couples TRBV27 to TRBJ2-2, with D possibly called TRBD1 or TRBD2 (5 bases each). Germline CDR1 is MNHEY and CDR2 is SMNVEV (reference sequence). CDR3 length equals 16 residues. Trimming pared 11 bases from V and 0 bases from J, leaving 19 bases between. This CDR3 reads CASSEWDGTNTGELFF. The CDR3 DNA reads TGTGCCTCGTCGGAATGGGACGGAACGAACACCGGGGAGCTGTTTTTT.

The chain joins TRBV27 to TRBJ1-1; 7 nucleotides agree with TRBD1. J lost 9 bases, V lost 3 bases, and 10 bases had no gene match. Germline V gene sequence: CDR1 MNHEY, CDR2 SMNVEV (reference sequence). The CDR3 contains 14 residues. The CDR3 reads CASSLGPGTVKAFF. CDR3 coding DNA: TGTGCCAGCAGTTTGGGCCCGGGGACAGTAAAAGCTTTCTTT.

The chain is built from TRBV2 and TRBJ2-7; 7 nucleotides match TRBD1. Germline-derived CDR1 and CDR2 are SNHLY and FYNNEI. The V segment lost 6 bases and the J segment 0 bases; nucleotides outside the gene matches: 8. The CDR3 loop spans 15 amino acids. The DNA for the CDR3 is TGTGCCAGCAGGCCCCCCAGGGGGAACTCCTACGAGCAGTACTTC. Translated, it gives CASRPPRGNSYEQYF. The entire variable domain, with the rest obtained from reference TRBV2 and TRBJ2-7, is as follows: EPEVTQTPSHQVTQMGQEVILRCVPISNHLYFYWYRQILGQKVEFLVSFYNNEISEKSEIFDDQFSVERPDGSNFTLKIRSTKLEDSAMYFCASRPPRGNSYEQYFGPGTRLTVT.

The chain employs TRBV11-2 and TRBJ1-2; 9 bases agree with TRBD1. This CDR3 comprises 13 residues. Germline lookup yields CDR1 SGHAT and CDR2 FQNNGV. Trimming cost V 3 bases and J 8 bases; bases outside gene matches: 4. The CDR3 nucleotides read TGTGCCAGCAGCTTGGGGACAGGGAGCGGCTACACCTTC. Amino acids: CASSLGTGSGYTF. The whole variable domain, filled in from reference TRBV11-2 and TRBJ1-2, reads EAGVAQSPRYKIIEKRQSVAFWCNPISGHATLYWYQQILGQGPKLLIQFQNNGVVDDSQLPKDRFSAERLKGVDSTLKIQPAKLEDSAVYLCASSLGTGSGYTFGSGTRLTVV.

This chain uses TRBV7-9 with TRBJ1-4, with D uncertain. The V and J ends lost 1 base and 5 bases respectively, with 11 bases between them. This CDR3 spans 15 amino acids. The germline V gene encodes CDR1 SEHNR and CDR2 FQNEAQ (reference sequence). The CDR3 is CASSLVGQQNEKLFF. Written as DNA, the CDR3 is TGTGCCAGCAGCTTAGTAGGGCAGCAAAATGAAAAACTGTTTTTT.

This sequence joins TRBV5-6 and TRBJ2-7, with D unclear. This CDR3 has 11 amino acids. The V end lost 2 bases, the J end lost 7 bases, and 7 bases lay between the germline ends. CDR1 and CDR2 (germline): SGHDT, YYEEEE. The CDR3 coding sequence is TGTGCCAGCAGCTTCAGAATGGAGCAGTACTTC. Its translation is CASSFRMEQYF.

CDR3 coding DNA: TGTGCCAGCAGCTTGGACGGGACTACCCCCGCAGATACGCAGTATTTT. It is translated as CASSLDGTTPADTQYF. The V call is TRBV7-9, the J call TRBJ2-3; the match to TRBD2 covers 7 bases. The trim removed 3 bases at V and 4 bases at J, leaving 10 bases unmatched. Germline values: CDR1 SEHNR, CDR2 FQNEAQ (reference sequence). This CDR3 contains 16 residues.

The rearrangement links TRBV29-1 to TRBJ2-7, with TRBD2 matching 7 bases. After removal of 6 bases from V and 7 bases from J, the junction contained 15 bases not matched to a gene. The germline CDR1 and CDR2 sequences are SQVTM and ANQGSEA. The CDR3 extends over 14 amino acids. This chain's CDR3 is CSVLTGEGPREQYF. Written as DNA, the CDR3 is TGCAGCGTCCTAACGGGGGAGGGGCCCAGGGAGCAGTACTTC.

Written as DNA, the CDR3 is TGTGCCACCTCCTGGGGGGCGTTGGGAAACACCATATATTTT. It specifies CATSWGALGNTIYF. This chain links TRBV15 with TRBJ1-3; a possible D gene is TRBD1 (6 bases). Germline CDR1 is LNHNV and CDR2 is YYDKDF (reference sequence). The CDR3 spans 14 residues. V was cut by 8 bases and J by 4 bases, with 15 bases left in between.

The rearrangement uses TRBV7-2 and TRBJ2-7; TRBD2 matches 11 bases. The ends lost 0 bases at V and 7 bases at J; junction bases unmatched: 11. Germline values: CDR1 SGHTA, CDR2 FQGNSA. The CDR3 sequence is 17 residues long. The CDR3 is CASSLATSGKEMREQYF. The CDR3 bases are TGTGCCAGCAGCTTAGCGACTAGCGGGAAAGAAATGCGGGAGCAGTACTTC.

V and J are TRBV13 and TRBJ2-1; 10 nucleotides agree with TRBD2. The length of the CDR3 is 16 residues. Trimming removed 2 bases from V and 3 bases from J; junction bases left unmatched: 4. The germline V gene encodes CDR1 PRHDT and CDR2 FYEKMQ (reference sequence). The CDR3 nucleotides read TGTGCCAGCAGCTTACCAGCGGGGGGGCACTACAATGAGCAGTTCTTC. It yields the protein CASSLPAGGHYNEQFF.

CDR3 region: CASSLCGQNYGYTF. DNA for the CDR3: TGCGCCAGCAGCTTGTGTGGTCAAAACTATGGCTACACCTTC. The J gene is TRBJ1-2, the V gene TRBV5-1; D call uncertain. The CDR3 length is 14 residues. The germline CDR1 and CDR2 sequences are SGHRS and YFSETQ. Trimming took 1 base from V and 2 from J, leaving 9 bases between them.

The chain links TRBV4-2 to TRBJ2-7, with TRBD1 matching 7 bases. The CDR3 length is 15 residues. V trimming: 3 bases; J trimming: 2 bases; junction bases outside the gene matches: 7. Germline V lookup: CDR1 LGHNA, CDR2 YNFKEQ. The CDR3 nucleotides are TGTGCCAGCAGCCAGTCGGACAGGTCCACCTACGAGCAGTACTTC. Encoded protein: CASSQSDRSTYEQYF.

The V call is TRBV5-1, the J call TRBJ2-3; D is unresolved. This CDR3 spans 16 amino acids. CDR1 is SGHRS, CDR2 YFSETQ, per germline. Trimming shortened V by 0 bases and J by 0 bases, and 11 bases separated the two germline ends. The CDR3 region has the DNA TGCGCCAGCAGCTTGGACAGTAAGTCTAGCACAGATACGCAGTATTTT. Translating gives CASSLDSKSSTDTQYF. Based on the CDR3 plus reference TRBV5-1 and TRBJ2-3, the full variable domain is KAGVTQTPRYLIKTRGQQVTLSCSPISGHRSVSWYQQTPGQGLQFLFEYFSETQRNKGNFPGRFSGRQFSNSRSEMNVSTLELGDSALYLCASSLDSKSSTDTQYFGPGTRLTVL.

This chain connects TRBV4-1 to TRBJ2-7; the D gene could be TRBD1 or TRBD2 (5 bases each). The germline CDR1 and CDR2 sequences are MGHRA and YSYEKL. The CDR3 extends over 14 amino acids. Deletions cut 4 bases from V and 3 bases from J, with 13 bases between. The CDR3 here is CASSLVPGLYEQYF. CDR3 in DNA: TGCGCCAGCAGCCTCGTCCCGGGGCTCTACGAGCAGTACTTC.

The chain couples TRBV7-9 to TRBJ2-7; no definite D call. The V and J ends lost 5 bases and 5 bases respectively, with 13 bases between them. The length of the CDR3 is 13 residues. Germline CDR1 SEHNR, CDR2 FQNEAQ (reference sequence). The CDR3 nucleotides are TGTGCCAGCAGCCTGACGGTTCTGAACGAGCAGTACTTC. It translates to CASSLTVLNEQYF.

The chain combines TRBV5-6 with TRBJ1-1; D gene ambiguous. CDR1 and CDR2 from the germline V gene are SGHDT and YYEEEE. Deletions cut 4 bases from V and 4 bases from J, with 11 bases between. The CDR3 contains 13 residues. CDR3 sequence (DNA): TGTGCCAGCAGCCCGACTTCTTCCACTGAAGCTTTCTTT. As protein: CASSPTSSTEAFF. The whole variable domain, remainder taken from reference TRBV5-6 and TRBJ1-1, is DAGVTQSPTHLIKTRGQQVTLRCSPKSGHDTVSWYQQALGQGPQFIFQYYEEEERQRGNFPDRFSGHQFPNYSSELNVNALLLGDSALYLCASSPTSSTEAFFGQGTRLTVV.

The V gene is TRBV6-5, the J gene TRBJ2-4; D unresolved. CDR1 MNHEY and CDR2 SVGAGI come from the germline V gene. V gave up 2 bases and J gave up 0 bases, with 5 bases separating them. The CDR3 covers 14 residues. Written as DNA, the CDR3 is TGTGCCAGCAGTTACGGGTTAGCCAAAAACATTCAGTACTTC. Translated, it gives CASSYGLAKNIQYF.

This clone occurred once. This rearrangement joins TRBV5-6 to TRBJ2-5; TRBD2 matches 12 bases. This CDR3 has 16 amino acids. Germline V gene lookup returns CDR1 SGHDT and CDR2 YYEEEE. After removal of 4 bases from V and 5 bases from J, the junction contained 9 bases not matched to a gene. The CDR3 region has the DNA TGTGCCAGCAGCGTAGCTAGCGGGGGGGCCAGGGAGACCCAGTACTTC. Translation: CASSVASGGARETQYF.

CDR3 sequence: CAWSPTEYVDEQYF. The CDR3 DNA is TGTGCCTGGAGCCCGACAGAGTACGTTGACGAGCAGTACTTC. The chain joins TRBV30 to TRBJ2-7, with TRBD1 as a possible D gene (5 bases). Germline-derived CDR1 and CDR2 are GTSNPN and SVGIG (reference sequence). Trimming shortened V by 3 bases and J by 5 bases, and 17 bases separated the two germline ends. The CDR3 loop spans 14 amino acids. Full variable domain (outside the CDR3, taken from reference TRBV30 and TRBJ2-7): SQTIHQWPATLVQPVGSPLSLECTVEGTSNPNLYWYRQAAGRGLQLLFYSVGIGQISSEVPQNLSASRPQDRQFILSSKKLLLSDSGFYLCAWSPTEYVDEQYFGPGTRLTVT.